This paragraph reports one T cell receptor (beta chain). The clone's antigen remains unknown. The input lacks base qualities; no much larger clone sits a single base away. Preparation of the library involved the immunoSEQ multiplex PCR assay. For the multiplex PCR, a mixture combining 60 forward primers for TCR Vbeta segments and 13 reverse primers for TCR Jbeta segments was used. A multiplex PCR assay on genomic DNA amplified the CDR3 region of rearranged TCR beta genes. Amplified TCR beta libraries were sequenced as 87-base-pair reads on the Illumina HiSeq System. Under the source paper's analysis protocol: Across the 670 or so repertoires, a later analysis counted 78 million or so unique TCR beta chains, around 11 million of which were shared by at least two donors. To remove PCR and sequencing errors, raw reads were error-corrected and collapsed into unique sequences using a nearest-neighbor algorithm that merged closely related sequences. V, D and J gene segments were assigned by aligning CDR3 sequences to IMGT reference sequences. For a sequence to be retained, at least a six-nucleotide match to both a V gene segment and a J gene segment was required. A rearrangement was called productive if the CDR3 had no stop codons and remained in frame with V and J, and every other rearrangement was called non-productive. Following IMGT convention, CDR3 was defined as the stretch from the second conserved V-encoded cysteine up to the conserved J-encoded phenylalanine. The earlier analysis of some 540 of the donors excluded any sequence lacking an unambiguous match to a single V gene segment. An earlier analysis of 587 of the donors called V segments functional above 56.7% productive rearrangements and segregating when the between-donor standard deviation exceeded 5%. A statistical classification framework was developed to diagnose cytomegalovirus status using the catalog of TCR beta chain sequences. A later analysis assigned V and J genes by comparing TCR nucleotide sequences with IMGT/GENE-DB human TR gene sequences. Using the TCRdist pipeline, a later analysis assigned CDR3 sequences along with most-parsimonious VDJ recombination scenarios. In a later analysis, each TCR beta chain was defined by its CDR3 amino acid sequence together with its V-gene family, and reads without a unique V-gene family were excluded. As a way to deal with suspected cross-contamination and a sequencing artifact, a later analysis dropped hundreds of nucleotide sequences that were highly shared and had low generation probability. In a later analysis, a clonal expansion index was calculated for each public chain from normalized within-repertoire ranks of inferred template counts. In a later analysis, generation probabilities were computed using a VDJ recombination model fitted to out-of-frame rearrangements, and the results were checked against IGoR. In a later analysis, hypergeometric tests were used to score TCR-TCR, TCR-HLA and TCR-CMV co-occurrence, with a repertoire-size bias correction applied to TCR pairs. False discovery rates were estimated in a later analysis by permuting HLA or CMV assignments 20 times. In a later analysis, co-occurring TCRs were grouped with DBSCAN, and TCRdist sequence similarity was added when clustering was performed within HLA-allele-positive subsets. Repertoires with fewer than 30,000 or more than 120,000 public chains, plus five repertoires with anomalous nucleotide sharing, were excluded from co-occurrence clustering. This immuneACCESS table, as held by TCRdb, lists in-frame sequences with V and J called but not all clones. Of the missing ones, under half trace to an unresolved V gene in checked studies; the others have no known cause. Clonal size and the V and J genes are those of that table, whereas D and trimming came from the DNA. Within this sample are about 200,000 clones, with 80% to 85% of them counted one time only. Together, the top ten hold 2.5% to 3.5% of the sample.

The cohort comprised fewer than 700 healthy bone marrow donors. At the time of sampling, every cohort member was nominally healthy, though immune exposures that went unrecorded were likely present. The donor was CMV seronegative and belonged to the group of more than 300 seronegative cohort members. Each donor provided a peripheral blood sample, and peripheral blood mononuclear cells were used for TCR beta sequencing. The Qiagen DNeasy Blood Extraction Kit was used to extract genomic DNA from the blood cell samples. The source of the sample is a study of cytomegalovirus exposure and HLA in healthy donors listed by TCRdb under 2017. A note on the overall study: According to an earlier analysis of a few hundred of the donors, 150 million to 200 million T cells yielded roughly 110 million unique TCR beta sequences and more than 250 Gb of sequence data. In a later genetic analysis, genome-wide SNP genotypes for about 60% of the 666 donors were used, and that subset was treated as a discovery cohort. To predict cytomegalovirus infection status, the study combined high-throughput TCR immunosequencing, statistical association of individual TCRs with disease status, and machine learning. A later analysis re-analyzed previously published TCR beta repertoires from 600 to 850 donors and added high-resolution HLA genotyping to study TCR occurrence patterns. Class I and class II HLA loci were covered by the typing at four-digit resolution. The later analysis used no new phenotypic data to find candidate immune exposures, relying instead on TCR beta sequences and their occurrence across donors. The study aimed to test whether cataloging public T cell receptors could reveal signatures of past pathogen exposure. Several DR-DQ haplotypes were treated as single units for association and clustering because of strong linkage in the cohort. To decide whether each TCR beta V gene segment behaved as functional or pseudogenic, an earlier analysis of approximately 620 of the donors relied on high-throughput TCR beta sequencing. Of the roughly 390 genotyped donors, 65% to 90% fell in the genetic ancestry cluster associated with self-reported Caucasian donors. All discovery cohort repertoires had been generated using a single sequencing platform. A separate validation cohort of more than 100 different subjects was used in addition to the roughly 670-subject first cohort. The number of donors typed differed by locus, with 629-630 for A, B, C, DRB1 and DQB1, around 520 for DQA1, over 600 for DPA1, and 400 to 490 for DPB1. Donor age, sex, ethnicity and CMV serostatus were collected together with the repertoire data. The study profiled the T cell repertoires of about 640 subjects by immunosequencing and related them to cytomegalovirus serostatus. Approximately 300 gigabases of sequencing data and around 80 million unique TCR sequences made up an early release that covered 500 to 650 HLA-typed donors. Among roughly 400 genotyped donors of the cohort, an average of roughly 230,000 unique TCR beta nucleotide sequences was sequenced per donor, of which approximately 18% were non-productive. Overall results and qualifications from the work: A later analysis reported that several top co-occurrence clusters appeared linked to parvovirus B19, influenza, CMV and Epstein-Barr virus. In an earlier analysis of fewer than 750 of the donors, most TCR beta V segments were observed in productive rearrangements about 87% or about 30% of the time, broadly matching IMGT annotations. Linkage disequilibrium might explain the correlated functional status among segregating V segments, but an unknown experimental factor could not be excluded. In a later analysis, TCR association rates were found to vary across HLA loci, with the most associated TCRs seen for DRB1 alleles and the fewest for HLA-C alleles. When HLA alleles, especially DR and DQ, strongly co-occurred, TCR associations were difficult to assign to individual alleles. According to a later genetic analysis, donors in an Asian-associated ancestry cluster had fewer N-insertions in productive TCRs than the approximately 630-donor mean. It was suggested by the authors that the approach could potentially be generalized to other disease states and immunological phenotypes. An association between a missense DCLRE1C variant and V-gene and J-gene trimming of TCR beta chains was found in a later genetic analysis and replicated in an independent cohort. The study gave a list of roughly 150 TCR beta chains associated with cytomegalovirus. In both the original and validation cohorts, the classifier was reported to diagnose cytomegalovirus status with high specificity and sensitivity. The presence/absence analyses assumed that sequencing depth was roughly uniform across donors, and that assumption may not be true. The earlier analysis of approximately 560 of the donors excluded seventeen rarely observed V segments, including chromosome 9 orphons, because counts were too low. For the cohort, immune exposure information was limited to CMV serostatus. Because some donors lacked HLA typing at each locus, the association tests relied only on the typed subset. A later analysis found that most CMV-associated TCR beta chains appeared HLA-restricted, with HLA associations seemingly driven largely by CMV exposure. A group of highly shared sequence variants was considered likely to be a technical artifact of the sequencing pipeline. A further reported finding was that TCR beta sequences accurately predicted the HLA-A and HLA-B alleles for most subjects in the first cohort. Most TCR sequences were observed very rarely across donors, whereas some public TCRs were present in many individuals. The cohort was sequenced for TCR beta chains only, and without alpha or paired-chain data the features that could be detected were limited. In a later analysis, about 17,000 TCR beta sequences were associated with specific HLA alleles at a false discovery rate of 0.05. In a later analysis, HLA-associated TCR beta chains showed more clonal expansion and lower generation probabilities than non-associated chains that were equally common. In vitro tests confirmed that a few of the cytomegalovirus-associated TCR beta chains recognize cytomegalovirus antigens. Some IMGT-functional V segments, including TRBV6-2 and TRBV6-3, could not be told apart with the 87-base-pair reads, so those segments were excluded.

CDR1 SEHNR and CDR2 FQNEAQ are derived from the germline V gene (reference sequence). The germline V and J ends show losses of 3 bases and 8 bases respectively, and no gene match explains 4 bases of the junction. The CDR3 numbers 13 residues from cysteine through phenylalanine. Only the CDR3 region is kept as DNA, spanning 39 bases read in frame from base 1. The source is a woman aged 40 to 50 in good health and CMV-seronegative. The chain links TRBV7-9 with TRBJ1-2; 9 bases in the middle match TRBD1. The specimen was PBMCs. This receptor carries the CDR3 CASSLGTGTGYTF. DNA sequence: TGTGCCAGCAGCTTGGGGACAGGGACAGGCTACACCTTC. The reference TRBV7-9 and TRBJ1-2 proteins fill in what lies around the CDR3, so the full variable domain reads DTGVSQNPRHKITKRGQNVTFRCDPISEHNRLYWYRQTLGQGPEFLTYFQNEAQLEKSRLLSDRFSAERPKGSFSTLEIQRTEQGDSAMYLCASSLGTGTGYTFGSGTRLTVV.